These 8 T cell receptor beta chains share one sample of origin, sequenced in a study of blood T cell repertoires in COVID-19 (dated by TCRdb to about 2020). The method behind the library was the immunoSEQ multiplex PCR assay. TCRdb's version of the immuneACCESS table is confined to in-frame rearrangements and falls short of the full clone set. An unresolved V gene accounts for under half of the shortfall where checked; the remainder is of unknown origin. Across this sample there are 300,000 to 400,000 clones, with roughly 85% seen only once. Of the sample, roughly 4.2% is held by the ten largest clones. Sample: PBMCs or T cells enriched from blood (not recorded which). The receptors stem from a middle-aged woman with acute COVID-19.

Concerning this clone itself: At one of its ends the junction is not consistent with the germline gene, which may arise from a read error. The J gene is TRBJ2-7, the V gene TRBV18, with a tentative D call TRBD1 (5 bases). The CDR3 loop spans 16 amino acids. Germline V lookup: CDR1 KGHSH, CDR2 LQKENI. The DNA for the CDR3 is TGTGCCAGCTCAGCCCCTCTCCAGGGCGGCTCCAACGAGCAGTACTTC. It codes for CASSAPLQGGSNEQYF.

The chain combines TRBV6-2 or TRBV6-3 with TRBJ2-1; TRBD2 is a possible D gene (5 bases). Trimming stripped 2 bases from V and 10 bases from J, with 12 bases between. CDR3 size: 13 residues. Germline lookup yields CDR1 MNHEY and CDR2 SVGEGT. CDR3 bases: TGTGCCAGCAGTTACCCTGGACTTCGGGAGCAGTTCTTC. Translating gives CASSYPGLREQFF.

The chain recombines TRBV9 with TRBJ2-7; 7 bases agree with TRBD1. The CDR3 covers 15 residues. CDR1 is SGDLS, CDR2 YYNGEE, per germline. Germline trimming cut 0 bases from V and 2 bases from J; bases unmatched to any gene: 5. The CDR3 DNA is TGTGCCAGCAGCGTAGAGGGGCAGGGGGCCTACGAGCAGTACTTC. This encodes CASSVEGQGAYEQYF.

Only one count was recorded for this clone. The genes are TRBV9 and TRBJ1-6; 8 bases agree with TRBD1. CDR1 SGDLS and CDR2 YYNGEE come from the germline V gene. With 0 bases clipped from V and 9 bases from J, the junction kept 5 bases outside the gene matches. The CDR3 runs to 15 residues. The CDR3 region is CASSVAETGVSPLHF. CDR3 coding DNA: TGTGCCAGCAGCGTAGCTGAGACAGGGGTTTCACCCCTCCACTTT.

The chain joins TRBV14 to TRBJ2-7, with 9 bases identical to TRBD2. This CDR3 has 15 residues. Unmatched junction bases numbered 7, after V lost 5 bases and J lost 2 bases. In germline, CDR1 is SGHDN, CDR2 FVKESK. CDR3 nucleotide sequence: TGTGCCAGCAGCGTCGGTCTAGCGGGAACCTACGAGCAGTACTTC. This codes for CASSVGLAGTYEQYF.

V usage is TRBV6-5 and J usage is TRBJ1-2; D possibly corresponds to TRBD1 (6 bases). The CDR3 runs 13 residues. Germline-derived CDR1 and CDR2 are MNHEY and SVGAGI. Deletions cut 8 bases from V and 0 bases from J, with 10 bases between. CDR3 sequence: CASGAGANYGYTF. Written as DNA, the CDR3 is TGTGCCAGCGGGGCAGGGGCTAACTATGGCTACACCTTC.

The chain combines TRBV18 with TRBJ1-1, with D possibly matching TRBD1 (5 bases). Germline V gene lookup returns CDR1 KGHSH and CDR2 LQKENI. This CDR3 has 17 residues. The ends were cut back, 2 bases at V and 1 base at J, with 17 bases in the middle. CDR3 loop: CASSPETATRKNTEAFF. CDR3 DNA sequence: TGTGCCAGCTCACCAGAGACAGCCACAAGAAAGAACACTGAAGCTTTCTTT.

The chain joins TRBV5-1 to TRBJ2-7, with D perhaps TRBD1 (6 bases). V was trimmed by 4 bases and J by 2 bases, leaving 16 bases between them. From germline, CDR1 is SGHRS and CDR2 YFSETQ. This CDR3 is built from 15 residues. This CDR3 reads CASSSPGTPTYEQYF. DNA for the CDR3: TGCGCCAGCAGCAGTCCCGGGACACCAACCTACGAGCAGTACTTC.